This paragraph covers one TCR beta chain sequence. This sample was included in a study of blood T cell repertoires in COVID-19. Study-wide background: Both acute and convalescent COVID-19 samples were obtained from the United States, Italy and Spain. Sources were T cells, B-cell-depleted T cells, or PBMCs; the material itself was cDNA or gDNA.

Per the original methods: The assay estimated nucleated cells by amplifying reference gene primers. TCRdb's copy holds only in-frame clones and misses some; the assay was immunoSEQ multiplex PCR. V, J and clone size were drawn from that table, and D and trimming were deduced from the DNA. The sample lists approximately 200,000 clones, less than 85% seen once, with roughly 7.8% in the top ten. From germline, CDR1 is SGHVS and CDR2 FNYEAQ. Trimming took 4 bases from V and 6 from J; bases not matched to a gene: 7. The CDR3 consists of 15 residues. The chain links TRBV7-6 to TRBJ2-5, with 11 bases that match TRBD2. Sequencing used peripheral blood. The TCR was taken from a woman of 80 years or more with COVID-19, enrolled during active disease. CDR3 region: CASSSPGLAVKTQYF. The CDR3 DNA sequence: TGTGCCAGCAGCTCCCCGGGACTAGCGGTAAAGACCCAGTACTTC.